The rows below give T cell receptor beta chains drawn from one sample of a study of blood T cell repertoires in COVID-19. TCRdb keeps only in-frame clones here, not all; method: immunoSEQ multiplex PCR. Among about 250,000 clones, around nine tenths were seen once, and the ten largest hold under 2%. The sample taken for sequencing was peripheral blood. The receptors here all came from a woman aged 55-70 years who had recovered from COVID-19. Both conserved end residues are part of each CDR3. A D gene is named only where the DNA matches it firmly. The size of a clone is reported for some rows only, either as once, few or many, or as a class for expanded clones.

TRBJ2-4 | . | TRBV2 | 13 | . | CASFPAGQNIQYF
TRBJ1-2 | . | TRBV5-3 | 17 | TRBD1 | CARSFPPEGALSCGYTF
TRBJ1-6 | . | TRBV21-1 | 18 | . | CASIQIPHKRGLNSPLHF
TRBJ1-5 | many | TRBV2 | 13 | . | CASKEIGSQPQHF
TRBJ1-4 | few | TRBV11-2 | 14 | TRBD1 | CASIPDRGNEKLFF
TRBJ2-3 | . | TRBV27 | 16 | TRBD2 | CASSFMTSGGIDTQYF
TRBJ2-7 | . | TRBV27 | 15 | . | CASSLLSGLFYEQYF
TRBJ2-1 | once | TRBV7-9 | 15 | . | CASSPMDSPGDEQFF
TRBJ2-5 | . | TRBV9 | 14 | . | CASSVRSSQETQYF
TRBJ1-1 | . | TRBV2 | 15 | . | CASSALRLKNTEAFF
TRBJ1-1 | . | TRBV29-1 | 13 | . | CSVEGVVATPAFF
TRBJ1-3 | . | TRBV4-1 | 16 | . | CASSARTGVSGNTIYF
TRBJ1-1 | . | TRBV28 | 11 | . | CASGRNTEAFF
TRBJ1-5 | . | TRBV16 | 14 | . | CASSPGVRNQPQHF
TRBJ1-2 | . | TRBV7-9 | 16 | . | CASSLAGRGQDYGYTF
TRBJ1-4 | . | TRBV5-1 | 14 | . | CASSLGGGEQKLFF
TRBJ2-1 | . | TRBV5-1 | 15 | TRBD1 | CASSQGQDSYNEQFF
TRBJ2-7 | . | TRBV6-5 | 15 | TRBD1 | CASRRSGTGGPEQYF
TRBJ1-6 | . | TRBV5-1 | 17 | . | CASSLGARGSSNSPLHF